This record looks at one TCR beta chain sequence and its context. Its antigen target is currently unknown. Qualities for individual bases were not recorded, and no much larger clone is one base off. The data were obtained in a study of blood T cell repertoires in COVID-19 (dated by TCRdb to the early 2020s). Background for the entire study: The collaborator samples originated in the United States, Italy and Spain and spanned the acute and convalescent phases of COVID-19. The prospective study material was composed of cDNA or gDNA derived from T cells, B-cell-depleted T cells, or PBMCs. The dataset comprised deeply sampled blood TCRbeta repertoires from subjects exposed to, actively infected with, or recovered from COVID-19. The repertoires were released in a freely available public database meant as a resource for research on the immune response to SARS-CoV-2. The samples were drawn from two sources: the first 160 participants of the ongoing ImmuneRACE study, and some 1,300 subjects contributed by 6 global collaborators. The sample metadata nearly always contained a de-identified subject ID, COVID-19 status, age in years and sex. HLA class I and class II types, where available, came from metadata supplied by the sample provider rather than from assay-based typing.

Each collaborating institution followed its own protocols to collect whole blood in K2EDTA tubes. For TCRbeta analysis, collaborators shipped samples in one of three forms: frozen whole blood, isolated PBMCs, or DNA extracted from either of those sample types. Results and caveats for the whole study, not just this receptor: Clinical and demographic metadata were provided uncurated, with the amount varying by source and participant.

TCRbeta CDR3 regions were amplified from genomic DNA by means of the immunoSEQ Assay, a bias-controlled multiplex PCR. Under the source paper's analysis protocol: Nucleated cell counts per sample were estimated from amplification of reference gene primers within the assay. Sequence reads were collapsed and filtered to measure the absolute abundance of every unique TCRbeta CDR3 rearrangement. For each sample, productive Simpson clonality was calculated as the square root of Simpson's diversity index across productive rearrangements. As stored in TCRdb, this immuneACCESS dataset retains in-frame rearrangements with V and J assigned. A fraction of the clones does not appear; measured against another copy, unresolved V genes explain less than half of the discrepancy, and the remainder lacks a known reason. V and J calls and clone size come straight from that table; D and trimming were deduced from the DNA. This sample holds about 250,000 clones; about four fifths were observed only once. The top ten clones comprise over 7.5% of the sample.

This receptor was taken from a man at least 80 years old with acute or convalescent COVID-19. Sequenced: peripheral blood.

The CDR3 sequence is CASSFQGYEQYF. The DNA sequence is as follows: TGTGCCAGCAGTTTCCAGGGCTACGAGCAGTACTTC. The rearranged chain carries TRBV28 and TRBJ2-7, with TRBD1 perhaps the D gene, on 5 matching bases. From a lookup of the germline V gene, CDR1 and CDR2 are MDHEN and SYDVKM. Including cysteine and phenylalanine, the CDR3 has 12 amino acids. Only CDR3 DNA remains: 36 bases, in frame from the first base. At the junction V is shortened by 3 bases and J by 3 bases, with 6 bases in between. This CDR3, with the reference TRBV28 and TRBJ2-7 proteins standing in past its ends, gives the full variable domain DVKVTQSSRYLVKRTGEKVFLECVQDMDHENMFWYRQDPGLGLRLIYFSYDVKMKEKGDIPEGYSVSREKKERFSLILESASTNQTSMYLCASSFQGYEQYFGPGTRLTVT.